This T cell receptor beta chain was sequenced during a study of cytomegalovirus exposure and HLA in healthy donors. PCR primers comprised 60 Vbeta and 13 Jbeta primers. Here immunoSEQ multiplex PCR was the method, and the copy in TCRdb shows in-frame clones only, minus some. The table shows some 110,000 clones, with more than 60% occurring only once. CDR1 is MGHRA, CDR2 YSYEKL, per germline. V was trimmed by 5 bases and J by 6 bases, leaving 10 bases between them. The CDR3 runs to 12 residues. V gene TRBV4-1 combines with J gene TRBJ1-1, with D maybe TRBD1 (5 bases). This receptor was taken from a woman between 40 and 55 years old in good health and CMV-seropositive. The material sequenced was PBMCs. CDR3 loop: CASSGAWPEAFF. In nucleotides, the CDR3 is TGCGCCAGCAGCGGGGCGTGGCCTGAAGCTTTCTTT.